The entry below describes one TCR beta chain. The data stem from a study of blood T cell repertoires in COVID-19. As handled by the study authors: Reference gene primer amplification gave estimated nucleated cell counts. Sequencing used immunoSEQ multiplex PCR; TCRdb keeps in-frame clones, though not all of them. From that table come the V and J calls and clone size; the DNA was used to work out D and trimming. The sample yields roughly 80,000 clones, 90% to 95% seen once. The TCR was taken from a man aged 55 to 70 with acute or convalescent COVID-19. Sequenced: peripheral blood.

The CDR3 coding sequence is TGTGCCAGCAGCTTAGTGATTAGCGGGAGCTACGAGCAGTACTTC. It is translated as CASSLVISGSYEQYF. This chain connects TRBV7-2 to TRBJ2-7; 9 bases match TRBD2. The V segment lost 1 base and the J segment 3 bases; nucleotides outside the gene matches: 4. This CDR3 contains 15 residues. Germline loops: CDR1 SGHTA, CDR2 FQGNSA. Looking up the rest from reference TRBV7-2 and TRBJ2-7 gives the full variable domain: GAGVSQSPSNKVTEKGKDVELRCDPISGHTALYWYRQSLGQGLEFLIYFQGNSAPDKSGLPSDRFSAERTGGSVSTLTIQRTQQEDSAVYLCASSLVISGSYEQYFGPGTRLTVT.